This T cell receptor (beta chain) was retrieved from a study of blood T cell repertoires in COVID-19. Study-wide context: Acute and convalescent COVID-19 specimens originated in the United States, Italy and Spain. Sample material is recorded as cDNA or gDNA derived from T cells, B-cell-depleted T cells, or PBMCs.

In the original analysis: Estimated nucleated cell counts came from reference gene primer amplification. Only in-frame clones appear in the TCRdb table, and some are missing; sequencing was by immunoSEQ multiplex PCR. Clone size and V and J calls were adopted from that table, with D and trimming inferred from the DNA. The profile shows roughly 57,000 clones, around 89% of them singletons. CDR1 and CDR2 (germline): SQVTM, ANQGSEA. Trimming cost V 5 bases and J 2 bases; bases outside gene matches: 6. The CDR3 totals 14 residues. The receptor was derived from a human donor in a cohort sampled during active COVID-19. The chain joins TRBV29-1 to TRBJ2-5; 9 bases line up with TRBD1. The sample comprised peripheral blood. CDR3 protein: CSVSDRGAQETQYF. The CDR3 DNA follows: TGCAGCGTTTCTGACAGGGGGGCTCAAGAGACCCAGTACTTC.